Presented here are 16 T cell receptor beta chains from one specimen sequenced in a study of blood T cell repertoires in COVID-19. Profiled with immunoSEQ multiplex PCR; TCRdb holds only in-frame clones, not every one. This sample has some 220,000 clones; 75% to 90% occur once, and the top ten carry 3% to 4%. The sequenced sample was PBMCs or T cells enriched from blood (not recorded which). All receptors derive from a woman in her late teens or twenties in a cohort exposed to, infected with or recovered from COVID-19 (not recorded which).

The V and J genes are TRBV7-9 and TRBJ2-2, with D perhaps TRBD2 (5 bases). CDR1 is SEHNR and CDR2 is FQNEAQ in the germline V gene (reference sequence). This CDR3 has 15 residues. V was pared by 6 bases and J by 2 bases, with 13 bases between. CDR3 DNA: TGTGCCAGCAGTAGCGACAACCGAAACACCGGGGAGCTGTTTTTT. Residues: CASSSDNRNTGELFF.

The J gene is TRBJ2-7, the V gene TRBV19; TRBD1 matches 8 bases. This CDR3 region has 14 residues. J was trimmed by 2 bases and V by 3 bases; bases with no gene match: 3. Germline V CDR1 and CDR2: LNHDA, SQIVND (reference sequence). CDR3 region: CASSIDRGTYEQYF. Here the CDR3 DNA reads TGTGCCAGTAGTATCGACAGGGGTACCTACGAGCAGTACTTC.

This sequence joins TRBV20-1 and TRBJ1-5; no clear D. CDR3 length: 14 amino acids. V dropped 3 bases and J dropped 3 bases, with 12 bases sitting between them. Per the germline V gene, CDR1 is DFQATT and CDR2 is SNEGSKA (reference sequence). Here the CDR3 DNA reads TGCAGTGCTAGTGATCTTATGTCCAATCAGCCCCAGCATTTT. It yields the protein CSASDLMSNQPQHF.

This sequence joins TRBV19 and TRBJ2-7, with a tentative D call TRBD2 (5 bases). V was cut by 9 bases and J by 2 bases, with 17 bases left in between. CDR1 is LNHDA, CDR2 SQIVND, per germline (reference sequence). The CDR3 is 14 residues long. CDR3 sequence (DNA): TGTGCCAGCAGAACTAGTATAGTCGCCTACGAGCAGTACTTC. Protein: CASRTSIVAYEQYF.

V and J are TRBV24-1 and TRBJ1-5, with 9 bases aligning to TRBD1. The V and J ends lost 4 bases and 7 bases, in that order; junction bases with no gene match: 4. Germline V gene data show CDR1 as KGHDR and CDR2 as SFDVKD. CDR3 size: 14 residues. The CDR3 is CATSDTGGWQPQHF. CDR3 bases: TGTGCCACCAGTGACACAGGGGGCTGGCAGCCCCAGCATTTT.

This clone was counted a single time. V is TRBV5-1 and J is TRBJ1-6; no clear D. The CDR3 has 15 amino acids. Germline V gene data show CDR1 as SGHRS and CDR2 as YFSETQ. V was pared by 4 bases and J by 6 bases, with 14 bases between. In DNA form, the CDR3 reads TGCGCCAGCAGCCCGGCGGGCGGAGTTAATTCACCCCTCCACTTT. Encoded protein: CASSPAGGVNSPLHF.

This clone is a singleton in its sample. This rearrangement joins TRBV7-9 to TRBJ1-5; no definite D call. V was trimmed by 5 bases and J by 5 bases, leaving 10 bases between them. Germline V lookup: CDR1 SEHNR, CDR2 FQNEAQ (reference sequence). The CDR3 is 13 amino acids. CDR3 in DNA: TGTGCCAGCAGCCTATACCAGGATCAGCCCCAGCATTTT. Translated: CASSLYQDQPQHF.

The chain has TRBV13 and TRBJ2-6; a possible D gene is TRBD2 (6 bases). Germline CDR1 and CDR2: PRHDT and FYEKMQ (reference sequence). V lost 6 bases and J 0 bases, leaving 12 bases between the germline ends. This CDR3 is 16 amino acids long. The CDR3 nucleotides read TGTGCCAGCAGAAACGGAGGGTTCTCTGGGGCCAACGTCCTGACTTTC. Its translation is CASRNGGFSGANVLTF.

V usage is TRBV30 and J usage is TRBJ1-5; weak D call: TRBD1 (5 bases). V lost 3 bases and J lost 3, with 21 bases in between. The CDR3 has 17 amino acids. CDR1 and CDR2 from the germline V gene are GTSNPN and SVGIG (reference sequence). CDR3 region: CAWRAGAPGLTNQPQHF. The CDR3 DNA reads as TGTGCCTGGAGGGCTGGGGCCCCCGGCCTAACCAATCAGCCCCAGCATTTT.

This clone was seen only once. J is TRBJ2-1 and V is TRBV11-2, with D perhaps TRBD1 (6 bases). The CDR3 runs to 16 residues. Per germline, CDR1 SGHAT and CDR2 FQNNGV. Trimming took 5 bases from V and 2 from J, leaving 16 bases between them. CDR3 in DNA: TGTGCCAGCAGCCTCACGTCACAGGGTCCCTACAATGAGCAGTTCTTC. Protein product: CASSLTSQGPYNEQFF.

The chain joins TRBV7-8 to TRBJ2-5; D gene unclear. Germline CDR1 is SGHVS and CDR2 is FQNEAQ. V shed 0 bases and J shed 3 bases, with 8 bases lying between them. The CDR3 runs 14 residues. The CDR3 reads CASSLAGGEETQYF. Here the CDR3 DNA reads TGTGCCAGCAGCTTAGCTGGCGGTGAAGAGACCCAGTACTTC.

This clone was detected a few times. The genes are TRBV5-1 and TRBJ2-7, with D possibly being TRBD1 (6 bases). The CDR3 contains 15 residues. The germline V gene encodes CDR1 SGHRS and CDR2 YFSETQ. Deletions cut 0 bases from V and 4 bases from J, with 14 bases between. The CDR3 DNA reads as TGCGCCAGCAGCTTGGACCCACAGGGCGATTACGAGCAGTACTTC. Translating gives CASSLDPQGDYEQYF.

This clone was found a few times. The chain joins TRBV27 to TRBJ2-1, with D possibly matching TRBD1 (6 bases). Per germline, CDR1 MNHEY and CDR2 SMNVEV (reference sequence). The CDR3 is 15 amino acids. Trimming took off 5 bases at V and 4 bases at J, with 15 bases between the two ends. In nucleotides, the CDR3 is TGTGCCAGCAGTATTCCCGGGACATCTTACAATGAGCAGTTCTTC. This sequence encodes CASSIPGTSYNEQFF.

V gene TRBV14 combines with J gene TRBJ2-7; tentatively, D is TRBD1 (5 bases). Looked up from germline, CDR1 is SGHDN and CDR2 is FVKESK. The CDR3 covers 13 residues. V lost 4 bases, J lost 1 base, and 8 bases lay in between. The CDR3 region has the DNA TGTGCCAGCAGCCCGCAGGGTTCCTACGAGCAGTACTTC. It codes for CASSPQGSYEQYF.

The chain is built from TRBV5-1 and TRBJ2-2; 7 nucleotides match TRBD1. CDR3 size: 17 residues. V shed 0 bases, J shed 1 base, and the junction held 6 bases outside the gene matches. CDR1 and CDR2 from the germline V gene are SGHRS and YFSETQ. CDR3 sequence: CASSLAHRGRNTGELFF. Written as DNA, the CDR3 is TGCGCCAGCAGCTTGGCCCACAGGGGTAGGAACACCGGGGAGCTGTTTTTT.

With regard to this clone: At one of its ends the junction is not consistent with the germline gene, which may arise from a read error. V is TRBV5-6 and J is TRBJ1-2; 8 nucleotides line up with TRBD1. The CDR3 contains 12 residues. Per germline, CDR1 SGHDT and CDR2 YYEEEE. The CDR3 loop reads CASSTGQGEENF. The CDR3 DNA reads as TGTGCCAGCAGCACCGGACAGGGCGAGGAAAACTTC.